This entry features one T cell receptor (beta chain) sequence. The sample belongs to a study of blood T cell repertoires in COVID-19. Across the whole study: Sources were T cells, B-cell-depleted T cells, or PBMCs; the material itself was cDNA or gDNA.

Germline CDR1 SGHNT, CDR2 YENEEA. The CDR3 runs to 14 residues. V was shortened by 1 base and J by 4 bases, with 8 bases between the two germline ends. This table comes from immunoSEQ multiplex PCR, and its TCRdb copy is limited to in-frame clones, with some not included. The table lists roughly 130,000 clones, more than 75% of them singletons. The J gene is TRBJ1-3, the V gene TRBV11-3; the D is unclear. Specimen: peripheral blood. The sequence derives from a woman aged 60-75 years with acute or convalescent COVID-19. The CDR3, as DNA: TGTGCCAGCAGCTTAGGGCTTCAAGGAAACACCATATATTTT. This codes for CASSLGLQGNTIYF.